This is a list of T cell receptor beta chains from one sample in a study of blood T cell repertoires in COVID-19. Clones were read by immunoSEQ multiplex PCR, and TCRdb kept only the in-frame ones, dropping some. The repertoire consists of about 120,000 clones, with 80% to 90% occurring once and the leading ten covering approximately 0.81%. Input material: peripheral blood. The source of these receptors is a woman aged 50 to 60 with active or convalescent COVID-19. CDR3s include the opening cysteine and the closing phenylalanine or tryptophan. The D gene is left open where the match is weak. Clone size appears in some rows only: once, few, many, or a class for an expanded clone.

j_call v_call d_call clone_size cdr3_length cdr3_aa cdr3_nt
TRBJ2-7 TRBV19 TRBD2 - 15 CASSGLAGGKYEQYF TGTGCCAGTAGTGGGTTAGCGGGAGGGAAGTACGAGCAGTACTTC
TRBJ1-2 TRBV19 - - 13 CATSVRANYGYTF TGTGCCACCAGCGTGCGAGCTAACTATGGCTACACCTTC
TRBJ2-2 TRBV27 - - 16 CASSSQFGGYTGELFF TGTGCCAGCAGTTCCCAATTTGGGGGGTACACCGGGGAGCTGTTTTTT
TRBJ1-5 TRBV19 TRBD1 - 14 CASKTGLSNQPQHF TGTGCCAGTAAGACAGGGTTGAGCAATCAGCCCCAGCATTTT
TRBJ2-7 TRBV7-2 - - 12 CASSFRGSEQYF TGTGCCAGCAGCTTTCGGGGGTCCGAGCAGTACTTC
TRBJ2-1 TRBV19 TRBD2 - 18 CASSIDLGLAEGLREQFF TGTGCCAGTAGTATAGATCTTGGACTAGCGGAGGGGTTACGGGAGCAGTTCTTC
TRBJ2-5 TRBV21-1 - - 18 CASSKALWDKIGLETQYF TGTGCCAGCAGCAAAGCGCTTTGGGACAAAATTGGGTTGGAGACCCAGTACTTC
TRBJ2-1 TRBV2 - - 14 CASTQRILYNEQFF TGTGCCAGCACCCAGCGGATATTATACAATGAGCAGTTCTTC
TRBJ1-2 TRBV30 TRBD1 few 14 CAWRDTGEDYGYTF TGTGCCTGGAGGGACACAGGGGAGGACTATGGCTACACCTTC
TRBJ2-2 TRBV23-1 TRBD1 once 18 CASSQGLLGQAFTGELFF TGCGCCAGCAGTCAAGGGTTGTTGGGACAGGCGTTTACCGGGGAGCTGTTTTTT
TRBJ1-5 TRBV20-1 TRBD1 - 14 CSASWTGRDQPQHF TGCAGTGCTAGTTGGACAGGGAGGGATCAGCCCCAGCATTTT
TRBJ2-7 TRBV19 - - 14 CASSIGAGSYEQYF TGTGCCAGTAGTATAGGGGCGGGATCCTACGAGCAGTACTTC
TRBJ2-7 TRBV5-6 TRBD2 few 16 CASSLIRREGNHEQYF TGTGCCAGCAGCTTGATCCGGCGGGAGGGCAACCACGAGCAGTACTTC
TRBJ2-3 TRBV4-1 - - 14 CASSQESPLDTQYF TGCGCCAGCAGCCAAGAGTCCCCCTTGGATACGCAGTATTTT
TRBJ2-7 TRBV28 TRBD2 - 14 CASSRTSGSYEQYF TGTGCCAGCAGCCGGACTAGCGGCTCCTACGAGCAGTACTTC
TRBJ2-1 TRBV19 - - 12 CASRTVYNEQFF TGTGCCAGTAGAACAGTATACAATGAGCAGTTCTTC
TRBJ1-6 TRBV4-1 TRBD1 few 16 CASSQTNRGPNSPLHF TGCGCCAGCAGCCAAACCAACAGGGGACCCAATTCACCCCTCCACTTT
TRBJ2-2 TRBV18 TRBD1 - 14 CASTGQVNTGELFF TGTGCCAGCACGGGACAGGTGAACACCGGGGAGCTGTTTTTT
TRBJ2-1 TRBV7-3 - - 14 CASSFLGTRREQFF TGTGCCAGCAGCTTTTTAGGGACTCGGCGCGAGCAGTTCTTC
TRBJ2-1 TRBV5-4 - - 13 CASSSVLANEQFF TGTGCCAGCAGCTCTGTGCTAGCCAATGAGCAGTTCTTC
TRBJ1-3 TRBV18 - - 15 CASSQTGTSGNTIYF TGTGCCAGCTCCCAAACCGGTACCTCTGGAAACACCATATATTTT
TRBJ2-5 TRBV27 TRBD2 - 16 CASSLWAGGRGETQYF TGTGCCAGCAGTTTATGGGCCGGCGGGAGGGGAGAGACCCAGTACTTC
TRBJ1-6 TRBV5-1 - - 17 CASSLEGIDLYGSPLHF TGCGCCAGCAGCTTGGAGGGGATCGACCTTTATGGTTCACCCCTCCACTTT
TRBJ2-4 TRBV11-2 TRBD2 - 18 CASSLLSVAGASQNIQYF TGTGCCAGCAGCCTTCTGAGCGTAGCGGGCGCGAGCCAAAACATTCAGTACTTC
TRBJ2-4 TRBV10-1 - - 18 CASSARGTPTVAKNIQYF TGCGCCAGCAGTGCTCGAGGGACTCCGACAGTAGCCAAAAACATTCAGTACTTC
TRBJ1-4 TRBV5-3 TRBD1 - 18 CARSHHPGQGSKSEKLFF TGTGCCAGAAGCCATCATCCGGGACAGGGATCAAAGAGTGAAAAACTGTTTTTT